The 28 T cell receptor beta chains below come from one sample, sequenced in a study of patients and donors after allogeneic stem cell transplantation. TCRdb re-analysed the RT-PCR reads in MiXCR, keeping a single row per CDR3 protein. The sample has about 150,000 distinct CDR3 sequences, over 30% seen once. Source material: blood, either unsorted or a sorted T cell fraction (not recorded which). The receptor source for this set is a human donor who was either an allogeneic HSCT recipient or a stem cell or donor lymphocyte infusion donor (not recorded which). It is not recorded whose cells these are; they may come from a transplant donor.

This clonotype was detected many times. Compared with germline, one end of the junction differs, possibly owing to a read error. The CDR3 here is CASSPRPGGREKLFF. In DNA, the CDR3 is TGTGCTAGCAGCCCCCGGCCAGGGGGCCGTGAAAAACTGTTTTTT. This chain joins TRBV7-7 and TRBJ1-4; 8 bases agree with TRBD1. This CDR3 has 15 residues. The germline CDR1 and CDR2 sequences are SSHAT and FNYEAQ (reference sequence).

The CDR3 spells CASTQGGGHSNQPQHF. The CDR3 DNA reads as TGTGCCAGCACCCAAGGTGGGGGCCATAGCAATCAGCCCCAGCATTTT. This chain uses TRBV12-3 or TRBV12-4 with TRBJ1-5; tentatively, D is TRBD1 (6 bases). Trimming took off 7 bases at V and 0 bases at J, with 16 bases between the two ends. CDR3 length: 16 residues.

The chain carries TRBV20-1 and TRBJ2-3, with no clear D. The CDR3 extends over 14 amino acids. V was cut by 3 bases and J by 1 base, with 11 bases left in between. The germline gives CDR1 DFQATT, CDR2 SNEGSKA (reference sequence). CDR3 sequence: CSASPARGTDTQYF. The CDR3 bases are TGCAGTGCTAGCCCGGCCCGGGGCACAGATACGCAGTATTTT.

The J gene is TRBJ2-1, the V gene TRBV7-3, with 11 bases fitting TRBD2. This CDR3 has 16 residues. Germline CDR1 reads SGHTA; CDR2 reads FQGTGA. The junction had 6 bases not matched to a gene; V was cut back by 5 bases and J by 3 bases. In DNA, the CDR3 is TGTGCCAGCAGCCCTACTAGCGGGGGACGCTACAATGAGCAGTTCTTC. It translates to CASSPTSGGRYNEQFF.

The chain carries TRBV20-1 and TRBJ2-2; 7 positions match TRBD1. Trimming took 1 base from V and 6 from J; bases not matched to a gene: 5. The CDR3 sequence is 14 residues long. CDR1 is DFQATT, CDR2 SNEGSKA, per germline (reference sequence). The CDR3 bases are TGCAGTGCTAGAGGGCACACAGGGGCCGGGGAGCTGTTTTTT. Encoded protein: CSARGHTGAGELFF.

The rearrangement links TRBV5-1 to TRBJ1-5; possibly TRBD1 for D (5 bases). V was trimmed by 0 bases and J by 7 bases, leaving 14 bases between them. The CDR3 extends over 15 amino acids. In germline, CDR1 is SGHRS, CDR2 YFSETQ. The CDR3 region has the DNA TGCGCCAGCAGCTTGGCCGGGACGGGGGGACAGCCCCAGCATTTT. Amino acid sequence: CASSLAGTGGQPQHF.

The V gene is TRBV7-9, the J gene TRBJ1-1, with D hard to call. Trimming pared 5 bases from V and 3 bases from J, leaving 10 bases between. CDR3 length: 13 residues. Germline CDR1 SEHNR, CDR2 FQNEAQ (reference sequence). The CDR3 DNA reads TGTGCCAGCAGCCCAAGCACGGACACTGAAGCTTTCTTT. This encodes CASSPSTDTEAFF. Combining the CDR3 with reference TRBV7-9 and TRBJ1-1 gives the whole variable domain DTGVSQNPRHKITKRGQNVTFRCDPISEHNRLYWYRQTLGQGPEFLTYFQNEAQLEKSRLLSDRFSAERPKGSFSTLEIQRTEQGDSAMYLCASSPSTDTEAFFGQGTRLTVV.

This chain connects TRBV9 to TRBJ2-2; TRBD2 aligns across 8 bases. This CDR3 has 15 residues. Per germline, CDR1 SGDLS and CDR2 YYNGEE. Trimming at V came to 4 bases and at J to 5 bases, leaving 7 bases not matched to a gene. CDR3: CASSYSGLGTGELFF. The CDR3 nucleotides read TGTGCCAGCAGCTATTCGGGACTAGGAACCGGGGAGCTGTTTTTT.

V usage is TRBV12-3 or TRBV12-4 and J usage is TRBJ2-2; possibly TRBD2 for D (5 bases). Trimming shortened V by 7 bases and J by 0 bases, and 6 bases separated the two germline ends. CDR3 length: 13 amino acids. The CDR3 DNA sequence: TGTGCCAGCACGCGGGCGAACACCGGGGAGCTGTTTTTT. Translating gives CASTRANTGELFF.

This clonotype was seen a few times. This sequence joins TRBV5-1 and TRBJ1-2; D is undetermined. The germline gives CDR1 SGHRS, CDR2 YFSETQ. There are 14 residues in the CDR3. V shed 2 bases and J shed 0 bases, with 8 bases lying between them. In DNA form, the CDR3 reads TGCGCCAGCAGCTTCATAGAAGCTAACTATGGCTACACCTTC. Amino acid sequence: CASSFIEANYGYTF.

The chain combines TRBV27 with TRBJ1-5; D uncertain. The V and J ends lost 2 bases and 8 bases respectively, with 10 bases between them. The germline CDR1 and CDR2 sequences are MNHEY and SMNVEV (reference sequence). The CDR3 spans 13 residues. This chain's CDR3 is CASSLNSGKPQHF. The CDR3 nucleotides are TGTGCCAGCAGTTTAAATTCGGGGAAGCCCCAGCATTTT.

V gene TRBV7-8 combines with J gene TRBJ2-5, with no clear D. V lost 1 base and J lost 0, with 9 bases in between. Germline CDR1 is SGHVS and CDR2 is FQNEAQ. The CDR3 sequence is 15 residues long. The CDR3 nucleotides read TGTGCCAGCAGCTTAGTCCACTCGTACCAAGAGACCCAGTACTTC. It yields the protein CASSLVHSYQETQYF.

J is TRBJ1-3 and V is TRBV7-3; 9 nucleotides align to TRBD1. The germline V gene encodes CDR1 SGHTA and CDR2 FQGTGA. J was trimmed by 9 bases and V by 5 bases; bases with no gene match: 5. The CDR3 extends over 13 amino acids. In nucleotides, the CDR3 is TGTGCCAGCAGCACCCGGACAGGGGCCACCATATATTTT. Amino acid sequence: CASSTRTGATIYF.

CDR3 loop: CARLGHGYTF. DNA for the CDR3: TGTGCCAGGCTCGGGCATGGCTACACCTTC. The chain joins TRBV30 to TRBJ1-2; no firm D call. This CDR3 is built from 10 residues. Germline V gene lookup returns CDR1 GTSNPN and CDR2 SVGIG (reference sequence). Trimming took 8 bases from V and 6 from J, leaving 10 bases between them.

This clonotype has more than one count but fewer than ten. This chain uses TRBV6-6 with TRBJ2-2; D gene uncertain. The CDR3 runs 15 residues. Germline V gene lookup returns CDR1 MNHNY and CDR2 SVGAGI (reference sequence). Trimming left V 3 bases short and J 3 bases short, with 11 bases between. CDR3 DNA sequence: TGTGCCAGCAGTTATCGAGGACCCCACACCGGGGAGCTGTTTTTT. This gives the protein CASSYRGPHTGELFF.

The chain links TRBV6-1 to TRBJ2-1, with 9 positions matching TRBD1. The CDR3 is made up of 15 amino acids. The germline V gene has CDR1 MNHNS and CDR2 SASEGT. Losses at the gene ends were 10 bases for V and 7 bases for J; bases not matched to a gene: 14. The CDR3 protein is CANGRSGTGRNEQFF. The CDR3 coding sequence is TGTGCCAACGGCAGATCCGGGACAGGGAGAAATGAGCAGTTCTTC.

The rearrangement joins TRBV20-1 to TRBJ2-4; D not resolved. The CDR3 totals 17 residues. Trimming shortened V by 1 base and J by 1 base, and 17 bases separated the two germline ends. From germline, CDR1 is DFQATT and CDR2 SNEGSKA (reference sequence). As DNA, the CDR3 is TGCAGTGCTAGAGCCCGCGGTGATCGGATGGCCAAAAACATTCAGTACTTC. Translating gives CSARARGDRMAKNIQYF.

The rearrangement uses TRBV12-3 or TRBV12-4 and TRBJ2-5, with 8 bases matching TRBD1. Trimming took 5 bases from V and 5 from J; bases not matched to a gene: 13. The length of the CDR3 is 16 residues. CDR3 DNA: TGTGCCAGCAGTATTCAGGCGGACAGGGAGATTGAGACCCAGTACTTC. Its translation is CASSIQADREIETQYF.

Here the CDR3 DNA reads TGCAGTGCTAGCACTAGTCTCCCTACAGATACGCAGTATTTT. This sequence encodes CSASTSLPTDTQYF. The chain links TRBV20-1 to TRBJ2-3; tentative D call: TRBD2 (5 bases). Per the germline V gene, CDR1 is DFQATT and CDR2 is SNEGSKA (reference sequence). The germline V and J ends were trimmed by 3 bases and 3 bases, with 13 bases remaining between them. The length of the CDR3 is 14 residues.

The chain links TRBV6-5 to TRBJ1-3, with D possibly being TRBD1 (6 bases). V was shortened by 6 bases and J by 1 base, with 10 bases between the two germline ends. Germline CDR1 MNHEY, CDR2 SVGAGI. The CDR3 length is 14 residues. This chain's CDR3 is CASSTTGSGNTIYF. The CDR3 DNA reads as TGTGCCAGCAGCACCACAGGGTCTGGAAACACCATATATTTT.

The V gene is TRBV7-8, the J gene TRBJ1-3; D ambiguous. CDR1 SGHVS and CDR2 FQNEAQ come from the germline V gene. V gave up 4 bases and J gave up 4 bases, with 8 bases separating them. The CDR3 is 13 residues long. CDR3 nucleotides: TGTGCCAGCAGCTCCACCACAGGAAACACCATATATTTT. Its translation is CASSSTTGNTIYF.

This clonotype has ten or more counts. The chain employs TRBV5-1 and TRBJ1-1, with 8 bases that match TRBD1. Looked up from germline, CDR1 is SGHRS and CDR2 is YFSETQ. Trimming at V came to 2 bases and at J to 4 bases, leaving 1 base not matched to a gene. The CDR3 runs to 13 residues. Here the CDR3 DNA reads TGCGCCAGCAGCTTAACAGGGGGCACTGAAGCTTTCTTT. This gives the protein CASSLTGGTEAFF.

J is TRBJ1-5 and V is TRBV12-3 or TRBV12-4; D remains ambiguous. CDR3 length: 17 residues. V gave up 4 bases and J gave up 3 bases, with 19 bases separating them. The CDR3 DNA is TGTGCCAGCAGTTCAACAAGGACCCTACGTGACAATCAGCCCCAGCATTTT. Amino acid sequence: CASSSTRTLRDNQPQHF.

This rearrangement joins TRBV2 to TRBJ1-1, with TRBD1 identical over 7 bases. The CDR3 length is 13 residues. Germline V gives CDR1 SNHLY, CDR2 FYNNEI. V was pared by 9 bases and J by 3 bases, with 7 bases of the junction left unmatched. This CDR3 reads CARGDRMDTEAFF. CDR3 DNA sequence: TGTGCCAGGGGGGACAGAATGGACACTGAAGCTTTCTTT.

Ten or more counts support this clonotype. This chain uses TRBV20-1 with TRBJ1-1; D is perhaps TRBD1 (5 bases). Germline V gene lookup returns CDR1 DFQATT and CDR2 SNEGSKA (reference sequence). The length of the CDR3 is 17 residues. The V gene lost 0 bases and the J gene lost 0 bases, with 17 bases spanning the gap. CDR3 DNA sequence: TGCAGTGCTAGAGATCTCAGGGTATTGGGGATGAACACTGAAGCTTTCTTT. Translation: CSARDLRVLGMNTEAFF.

This clonotype appeared a single time. The genes are TRBV6-6 and TRBJ2-5, with D uncertain. The V end was cut by 0 bases, the J end by 4 bases, with 6 bases between. The CDR3 is 13 amino acids. Germline CDR1 is MNHNY and CDR2 is SVGAGI (reference sequence). The CDR3 is CASSYSSRETQYF. CDR3 nucleotides: TGTGCCAGCAGTTACTCGTCCAGAGAGACCCAGTACTTC.

Points on this clonotype: This CDR3 fails to terminate in the conserved phenylalanine or tryptophan, so it likely reflects a read error. The gene calls are TRBV5-1 and TRBJ1-1; TRBD1 might be the D (6 bases). The germline V and J ends were trimmed by 0 bases and 9 bases, with 9 bases remaining between them. This CDR3 has 12 amino acids. CDR1 and CDR2 (germline): SGHRS, YFSETQ. The CDR3 protein is CASSLEGGKAFS. The CDR3 nucleotides are TGCGCCAGCAGCTTGGAAGGGGGAAAAGCTTTCTCT.

This clonotype has just one count. The V gene is TRBV10-3, the J gene TRBJ1-2; D might be TRBD1 (6 bases). The CDR3 spans 14 residues. The V and J ends lost 10 bases and 7 bases respectively, with 22 bases between them. Germline-derived CDR1 and CDR2 are ENHRY and SYGVKD. CDR3 sequence: CASFPGRLGGGYTF. The DNA for the CDR3 is TGTGCCAGCTTCCCGGGACGCCTAGGGGGTGGCTACACCTTC.